The rows below give T cell receptor beta chains drawn from one sample of a study of T cells in Graves' hyperthyroidism and ophthalmopathy. Via MiXCR, TCRdb re-called the multiplex PCR reads, giving one row per CDR3 protein. The table shows hundreds of thousands of distinct CDR3 sequences, with approximately 16% occurring only once. Sequencing was carried out using blood. The receptors derive from a woman in her thirties or forties with Graves' ophthalmopathy. CDR3s include the opening cysteine and the closing phenylalanine or tryptophan. D genes are given only for firm matches.

CDR3: CASREVGQGFFQPQHF
V: TRBV6-1
D: TRBD1
J: TRBJ1-5

CDR3: CSAIVVAANTGELFF
V: TRBV20-1
D: .
J: TRBJ2-2

CDR3: CASSYASYEQYF
V: TRBV7-2
D: .
J: TRBJ2-7

CDR3: CASSDGGGGDEQYF
V: TRBV10-2
D: .
J: TRBJ2-7

CDR3: CASSVQDRGSTDTQYF
V: TRBV6-1
D: TRBD1
J: TRBJ2-3

CDR3: CASTRAGSYEQYF
V: TRBV28
D: .
J: TRBJ2-7

CDR3: CASIPSGTTYEQYF
V: TRBV28
D: TRBD2
J: TRBJ2-7

CDR3: CASSRSLAGATGELFF
V: TRBV9
D: TRBD2
J: TRBJ2-2

CDR3: CASKRGLAEPYNEQFF
V: TRBV27
D: TRBD2
J: TRBJ2-1

CDR3: CASRNRGETQYF
V: TRBV2
D: TRBD1
J: TRBJ2-5

CDR3: CASSFHGRQGFYNEQFF
V: TRBV7-3
D: .
J: TRBJ2-1

CDR3: CASSEYQTGITEAFF
V: TRBV7-8
D: TRBD1
J: TRBJ1-1

CDR3: CASTRQAQEKLFF
V: TRBV2
D: .
J: TRBJ1-4

CDR3: CASSHSGGTGELFF
V: TRBV3-1
D: .
J: TRBJ2-2

CDR3: CASSLPSVTLGYGYTF
V: TRBV28
D: .
J: TRBJ1-2

CDR3: CASSSAGTGNYEQYF
V: TRBV28
D: TRBD1
J: TRBJ2-7

CDR3: CASRKNGEMGTGELFF
V: TRBV12-3/TRBV12-4
D: .
J: TRBJ2-2

CDR3: CASSPGNQPYEQYF
V: TRBV7-9
D: .
J: TRBJ2-7

CDR3: CASSLSAGYTDTQYF
V: TRBV12-3/TRBV12-4
D: .
J: TRBJ2-3

CDR3: CASTYSEGNTEAFF
V: TRBV12-3/TRBV12-4
D: .
J: TRBJ1-1

CDR3: CASSQGRAGIQETQYF
V: TRBV4-2
D: .
J: TRBJ2-5

CDR3: CASSQAGTGITEAFF
V: TRBV3-1
D: .
J: TRBJ1-1

CDR3: CASSLRGGQETQYF
V: TRBV28
D: TRBD2
J: TRBJ2-5

CDR3: CATSREKGAGQETQYF
V: TRBV15
D: .
J: TRBJ2-5

CDR3: CAWSVSGRGGVMRNYGYTF
V: TRBV30
D: .
J: TRBJ1-2

CDR3: CASSQGTIPSGRVSQYF
V: TRBV3-1
D: TRBD2
J: TRBJ2-5

CDR3: CSARRLAPNEQFF
V: TRBV20-1
D: TRBD2
J: TRBJ2-1

CDR3: CASSPQSADTQYF
V: TRBV7-9
D: .
J: TRBJ2-3

CDR3: CASSYGGVAAARGEQYF
V: TRBV7-9
D: TRBD2
J: TRBJ2-7

CDR3: CASSARHQETQYF
V: TRBV2
D: .
J: TRBJ2-5

CDR3: CASSLQGGRTDTQYF
V: TRBV3-1
D: TRBD1
J: TRBJ2-3

CDR3: CASRYHRVGGNQPQHF
V: TRBV6-1
D: .
J: TRBJ1-5

CDR3: CASSFQRVTGELFF
V: TRBV12-3/TRBV12-4
D: .
J: TRBJ2-2